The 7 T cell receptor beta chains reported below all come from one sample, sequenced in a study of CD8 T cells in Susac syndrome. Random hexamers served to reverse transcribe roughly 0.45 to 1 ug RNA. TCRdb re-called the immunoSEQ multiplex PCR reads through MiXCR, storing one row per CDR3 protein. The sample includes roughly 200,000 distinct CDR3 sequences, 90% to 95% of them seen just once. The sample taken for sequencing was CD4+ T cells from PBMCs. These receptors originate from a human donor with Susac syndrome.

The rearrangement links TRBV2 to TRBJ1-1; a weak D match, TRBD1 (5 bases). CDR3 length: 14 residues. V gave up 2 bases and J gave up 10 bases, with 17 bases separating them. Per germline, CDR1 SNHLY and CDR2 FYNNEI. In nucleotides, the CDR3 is TGTGCCAGCAGTGAACAAAGGGTGATCGGGGGAGCTTTCTTT. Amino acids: CASSEQRVIGGAFF. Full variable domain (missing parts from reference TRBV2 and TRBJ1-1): EPEVTQTPSHQVTQMGQEVILRCVPISNHLYFYWYRQILGQKVEFLVSFYNNEISEKSEIFDDQFSVERPDGSNFTLKIRSTKLEDSAMYFCASSEQRVIGGAFFGQGTRLTVV.

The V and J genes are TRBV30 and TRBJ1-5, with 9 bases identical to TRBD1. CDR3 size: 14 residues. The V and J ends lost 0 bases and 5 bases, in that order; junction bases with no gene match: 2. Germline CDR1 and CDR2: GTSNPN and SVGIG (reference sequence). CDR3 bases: TGTGCCTGGAGTGTGGGACAGGGCTATCAGCCCCAGCATTTT. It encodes CAWSVGQGYQPQHF.

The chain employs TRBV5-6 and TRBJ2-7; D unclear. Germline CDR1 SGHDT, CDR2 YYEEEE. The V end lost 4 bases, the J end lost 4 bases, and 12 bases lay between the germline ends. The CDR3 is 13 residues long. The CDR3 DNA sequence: TGTGCCAGCAGCCCCGGACGGATTTACGAGCAGTACTTC. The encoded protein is CASSPGRIYEQYF. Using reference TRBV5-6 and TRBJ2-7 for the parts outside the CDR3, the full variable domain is DAGVTQSPTHLIKTRGQQVTLRCSPKSGHDTVSWYQQALGQGPQFIFQYYEEEERQRGNFPDRFSGHQFPNYSSELNVNALLLGDSALYLCASSPGRIYEQYFGPGTRLTVT.

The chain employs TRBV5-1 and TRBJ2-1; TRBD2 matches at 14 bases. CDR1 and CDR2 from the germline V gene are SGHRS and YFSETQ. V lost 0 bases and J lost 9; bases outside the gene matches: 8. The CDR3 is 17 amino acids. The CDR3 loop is CASSLAPGLAGVGEQFF. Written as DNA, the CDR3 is TGCGCCAGCAGCTTGGCTCCGGGACTAGCGGGAGTTGGTGAGCAGTTCTTC.

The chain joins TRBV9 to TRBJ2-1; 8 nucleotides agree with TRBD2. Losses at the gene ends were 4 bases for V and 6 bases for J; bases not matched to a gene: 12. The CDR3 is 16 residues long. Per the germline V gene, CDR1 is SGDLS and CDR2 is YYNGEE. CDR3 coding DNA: TGTGCCAGCAGCCCTCGGAGCGGGAGCTCCCCCAATGAGCAGTTCTTC. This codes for CASSPRSGSSPNEQFF.

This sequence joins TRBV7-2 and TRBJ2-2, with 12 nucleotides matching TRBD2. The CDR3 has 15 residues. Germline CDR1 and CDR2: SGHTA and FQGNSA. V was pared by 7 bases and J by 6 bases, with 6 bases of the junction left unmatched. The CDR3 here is CASTPSGGAAGELFF. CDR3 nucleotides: TGTGCCAGCACCCCTAGCGGGGGGGCGGCCGGGGAGCTGTTTTTT.

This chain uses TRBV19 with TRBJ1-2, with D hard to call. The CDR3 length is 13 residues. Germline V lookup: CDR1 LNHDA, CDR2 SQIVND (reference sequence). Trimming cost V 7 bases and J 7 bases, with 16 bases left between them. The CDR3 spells CASNGIESAGYTF. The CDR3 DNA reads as TGTGCCAGTAATGGGATTGAGTCGGCTGGCTACACCTTC.